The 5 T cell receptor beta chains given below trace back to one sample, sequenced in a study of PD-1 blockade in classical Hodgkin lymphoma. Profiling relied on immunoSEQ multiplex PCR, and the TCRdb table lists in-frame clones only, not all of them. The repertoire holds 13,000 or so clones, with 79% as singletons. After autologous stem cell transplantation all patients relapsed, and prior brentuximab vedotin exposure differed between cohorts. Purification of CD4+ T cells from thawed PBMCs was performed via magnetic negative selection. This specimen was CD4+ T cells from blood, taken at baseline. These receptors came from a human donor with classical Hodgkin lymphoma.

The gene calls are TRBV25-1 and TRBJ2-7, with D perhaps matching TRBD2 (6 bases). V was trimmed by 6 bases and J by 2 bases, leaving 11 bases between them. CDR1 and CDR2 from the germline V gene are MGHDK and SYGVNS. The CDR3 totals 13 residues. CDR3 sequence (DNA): TGTGCCAGCAGGGGGGGTGGGGCCTACGAGCAGTACTTC. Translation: CASRGGGAYEQYF.

The DNA of the CDR3 is TGTGCCAGCAGCTCCGGCCTCCTTGATCACGAGCAGTACTTC. Amino acids: CASSSGLLDHEQYF. The chain employs TRBV7-2 and TRBJ2-7, with no clear D. Deletions cut 4 bases from V and 5 bases from J, with 15 bases between. CDR3 length: 14 residues. The V gene's germline CDR1 is SGHTA and CDR2 FQGNSA.

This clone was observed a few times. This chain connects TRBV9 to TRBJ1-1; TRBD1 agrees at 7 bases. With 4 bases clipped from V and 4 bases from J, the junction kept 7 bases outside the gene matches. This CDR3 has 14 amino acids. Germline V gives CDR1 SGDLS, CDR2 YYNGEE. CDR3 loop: CASSPTGDSTEAFF. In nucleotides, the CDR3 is TGTGCCAGCAGCCCCACAGGGGATAGCACTGAAGCTTTCTTT.

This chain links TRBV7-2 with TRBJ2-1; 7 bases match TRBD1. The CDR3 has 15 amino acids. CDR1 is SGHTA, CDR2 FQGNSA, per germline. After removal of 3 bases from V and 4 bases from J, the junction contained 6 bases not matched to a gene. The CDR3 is CASSFRMDRYNEQFF. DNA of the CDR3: TGTGCCAGCAGCTTCCGGATGGACAGGTACAATGAGCAGTTCTTC.

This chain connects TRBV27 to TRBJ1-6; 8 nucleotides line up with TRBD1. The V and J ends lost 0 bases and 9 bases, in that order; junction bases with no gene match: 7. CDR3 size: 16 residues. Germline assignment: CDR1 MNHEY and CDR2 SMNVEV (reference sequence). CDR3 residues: CASSLSSDRARSPLHF. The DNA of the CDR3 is TGTGCCAGCAGTTTATCGTCGGACAGGGCACGTTCACCCCTCCACTTT.